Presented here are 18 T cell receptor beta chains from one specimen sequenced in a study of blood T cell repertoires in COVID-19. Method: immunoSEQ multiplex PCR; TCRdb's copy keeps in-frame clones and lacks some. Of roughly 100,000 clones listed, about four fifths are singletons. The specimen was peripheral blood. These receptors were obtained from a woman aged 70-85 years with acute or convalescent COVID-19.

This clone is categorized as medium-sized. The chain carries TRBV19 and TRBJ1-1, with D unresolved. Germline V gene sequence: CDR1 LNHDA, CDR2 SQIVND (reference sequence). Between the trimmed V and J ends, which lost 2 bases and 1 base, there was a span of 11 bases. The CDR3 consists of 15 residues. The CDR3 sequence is CASSITLGGNTEAFF. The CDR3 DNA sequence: TGTGCCAGTAGTATAACCCTTGGAGGGAACACTGAAGCTTTCTTT.

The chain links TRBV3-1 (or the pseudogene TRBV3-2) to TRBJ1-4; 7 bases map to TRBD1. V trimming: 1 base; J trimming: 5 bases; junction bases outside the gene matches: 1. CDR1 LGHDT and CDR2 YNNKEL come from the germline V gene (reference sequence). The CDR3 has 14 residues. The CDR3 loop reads CASSQAGGNEKLFF. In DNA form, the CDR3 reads TGTGCCAGCAGCCAAGCAGGGGGGAATGAAAAACTGTTTTTT.

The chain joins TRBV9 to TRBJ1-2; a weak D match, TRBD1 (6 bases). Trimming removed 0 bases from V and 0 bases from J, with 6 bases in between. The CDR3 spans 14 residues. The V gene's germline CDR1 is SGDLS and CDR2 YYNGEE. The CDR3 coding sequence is TGTGCCAGCAGCGTAGGACAGGCTAACTATGGCTACACCTTC. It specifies CASSVGQANYGYTF.

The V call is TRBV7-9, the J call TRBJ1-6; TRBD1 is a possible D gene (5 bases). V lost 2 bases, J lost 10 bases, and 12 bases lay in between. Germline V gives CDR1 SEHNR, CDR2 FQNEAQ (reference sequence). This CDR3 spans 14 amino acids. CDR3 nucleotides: TGTGCCAGCAGCTTACTGGGGCCCCAGTCACCCCTCCACTTT. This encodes CASSLLGPQSPLHF.

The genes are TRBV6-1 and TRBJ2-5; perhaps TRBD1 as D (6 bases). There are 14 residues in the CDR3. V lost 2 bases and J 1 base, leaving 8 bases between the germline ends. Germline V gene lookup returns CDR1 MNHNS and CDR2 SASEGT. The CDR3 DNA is TGTGCCAGCAGTGAATGGACAGTCCAAGAGACCCAGTACTTC. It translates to CASSEWTVQETQYF.

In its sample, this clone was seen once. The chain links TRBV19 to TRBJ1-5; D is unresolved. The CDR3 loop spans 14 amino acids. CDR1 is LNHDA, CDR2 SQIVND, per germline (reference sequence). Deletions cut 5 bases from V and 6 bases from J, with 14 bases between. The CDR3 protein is CASSWGVSGQPQHF. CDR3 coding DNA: TGTGCCAGTAGTTGGGGAGTAAGCGGTCAGCCCCAGCATTTT.

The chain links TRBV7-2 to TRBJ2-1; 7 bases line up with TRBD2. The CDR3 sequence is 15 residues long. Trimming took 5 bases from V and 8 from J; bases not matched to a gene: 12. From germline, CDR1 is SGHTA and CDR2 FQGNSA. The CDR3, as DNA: TGTGCCAGCAGCCGCGGGGGTCCGCCCGGGGATGAGCAGTTCTTC. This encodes CASSRGGPPGDEQFF.

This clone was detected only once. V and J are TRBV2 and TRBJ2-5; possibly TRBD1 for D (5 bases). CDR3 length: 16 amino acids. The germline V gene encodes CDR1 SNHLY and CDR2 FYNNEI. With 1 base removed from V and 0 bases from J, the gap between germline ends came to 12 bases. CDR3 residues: CASSEVLQAYQETQYF. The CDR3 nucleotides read TGTGCCAGCAGTGAAGTGTTACAGGCTTACCAAGAGACCCAGTACTTC.

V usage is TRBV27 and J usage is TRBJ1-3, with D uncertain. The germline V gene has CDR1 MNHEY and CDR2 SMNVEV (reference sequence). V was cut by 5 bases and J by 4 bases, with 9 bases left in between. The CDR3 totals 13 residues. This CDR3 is CASSPLRGNTIYF. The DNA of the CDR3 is TGTGCCAGCAGTCCCCTTCGGGGAAACACCATATATTTT.

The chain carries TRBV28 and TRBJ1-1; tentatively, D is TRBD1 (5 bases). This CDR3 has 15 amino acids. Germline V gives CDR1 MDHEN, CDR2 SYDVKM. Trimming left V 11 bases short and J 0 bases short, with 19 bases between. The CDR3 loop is CAGSTPRGLNTEAFF. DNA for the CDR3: TGTGCCGGAAGCACCCCTAGGGGCCTGAACACTGAAGCTTTCTTT.

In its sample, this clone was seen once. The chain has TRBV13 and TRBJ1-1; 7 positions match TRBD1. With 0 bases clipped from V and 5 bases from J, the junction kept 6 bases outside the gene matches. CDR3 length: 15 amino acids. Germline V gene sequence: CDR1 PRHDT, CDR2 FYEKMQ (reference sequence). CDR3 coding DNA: TGTGCCAGCAGCTTAGGAACGACAGGGCGAACTGAAGCTTTCTTT. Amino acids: CASSLGTTGRTEAFF.

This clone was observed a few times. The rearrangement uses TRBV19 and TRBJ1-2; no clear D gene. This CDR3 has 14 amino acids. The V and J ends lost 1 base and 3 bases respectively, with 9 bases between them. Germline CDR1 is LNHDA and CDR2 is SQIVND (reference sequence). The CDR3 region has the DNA TGTGCCAGTAGTATAGTGGGCAGAGACTATGGCTACACCTTC. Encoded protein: CASSIVGRDYGYTF. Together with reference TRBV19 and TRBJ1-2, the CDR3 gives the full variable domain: DGGITQSPKYLFRKEGQNVTLSCEQNLNHDAMYWYRQDPGQGLRLIYYSQIVNDFQKGDIAEGYSVSREKKESFPLTVTSAQKNPTAFYLCASSIVGRDYGYTFGSGTRLTVV.

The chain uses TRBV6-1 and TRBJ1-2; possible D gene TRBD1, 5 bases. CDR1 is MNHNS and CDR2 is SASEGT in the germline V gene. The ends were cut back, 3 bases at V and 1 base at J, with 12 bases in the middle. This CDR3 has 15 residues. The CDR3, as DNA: TGTGCCAGCAGTGATCCCCGCGGGGGTAACTATGGCTACACCTTC. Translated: CASSDPRGGNYGYTF.

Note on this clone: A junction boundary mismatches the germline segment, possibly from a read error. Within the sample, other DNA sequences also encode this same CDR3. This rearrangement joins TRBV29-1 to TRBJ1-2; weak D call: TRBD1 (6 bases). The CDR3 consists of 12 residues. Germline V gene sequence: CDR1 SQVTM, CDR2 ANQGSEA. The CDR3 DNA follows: TGTAGCGTTGAATTCGGACAGACCGGCTACACCTTC. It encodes CSVEFGQTGYTF.

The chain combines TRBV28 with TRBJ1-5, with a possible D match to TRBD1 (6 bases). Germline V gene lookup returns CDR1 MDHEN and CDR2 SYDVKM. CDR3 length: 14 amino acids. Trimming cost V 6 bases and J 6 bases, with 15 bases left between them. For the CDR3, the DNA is TGTGCCAGCAGCTCAACAGGGCTTCCTCAGCCCCAGCATTTT. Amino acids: CASSSTGLPQPQHF.

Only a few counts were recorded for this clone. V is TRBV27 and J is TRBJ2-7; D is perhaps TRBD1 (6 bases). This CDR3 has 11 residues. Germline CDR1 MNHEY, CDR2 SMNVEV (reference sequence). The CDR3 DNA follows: TGTGCAAACAGGGCTACCTACGAGCAGTACTTC. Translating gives CANRATYEQYF.

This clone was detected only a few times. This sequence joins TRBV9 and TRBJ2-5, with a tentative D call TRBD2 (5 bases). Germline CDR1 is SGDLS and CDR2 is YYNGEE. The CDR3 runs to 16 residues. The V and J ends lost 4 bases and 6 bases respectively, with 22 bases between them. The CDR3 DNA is TGTGCCAGCAGCCCCGAACGGGGTATTACTCCAAAGACCCAGTACTTC. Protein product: CASSPERGITPKTQYF.

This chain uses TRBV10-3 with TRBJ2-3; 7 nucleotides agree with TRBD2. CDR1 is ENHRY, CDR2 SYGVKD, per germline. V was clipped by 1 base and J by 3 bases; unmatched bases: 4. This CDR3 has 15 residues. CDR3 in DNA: TGTGCCATCAGTGAGTTTCTTAGCGGGACAGATACGCAGTATTTT. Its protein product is CAISEFLSGTDTQYF.